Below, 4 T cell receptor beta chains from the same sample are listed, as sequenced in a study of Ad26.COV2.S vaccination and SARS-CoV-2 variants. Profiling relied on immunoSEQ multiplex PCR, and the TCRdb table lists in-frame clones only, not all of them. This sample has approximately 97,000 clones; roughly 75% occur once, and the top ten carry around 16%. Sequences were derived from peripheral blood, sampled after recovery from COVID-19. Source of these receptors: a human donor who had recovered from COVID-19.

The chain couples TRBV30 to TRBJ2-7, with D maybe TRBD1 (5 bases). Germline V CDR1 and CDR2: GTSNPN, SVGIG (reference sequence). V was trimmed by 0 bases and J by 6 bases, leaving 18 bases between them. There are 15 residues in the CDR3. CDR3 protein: CAWSVKSGAWREQYF. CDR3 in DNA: TGTGCCTGGAGTGTAAAGAGTGGGGCCTGGCGCGAGCAGTACTTC. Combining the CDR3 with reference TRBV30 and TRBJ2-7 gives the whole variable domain SQTIHQWPATLVQPVGSPLSLECTVEGTSNPNLYWYRQAAGRGLQLLFYSVGIGQISSEVPQNLSASRPQDRQFILSSKKLLLSDSGFYLCAWSVKSGAWREQYFGPGTRLTVT.

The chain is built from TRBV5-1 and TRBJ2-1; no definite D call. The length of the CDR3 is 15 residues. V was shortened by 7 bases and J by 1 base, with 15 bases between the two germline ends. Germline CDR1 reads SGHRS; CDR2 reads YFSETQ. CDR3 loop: CASFGQVGSYNEQFF. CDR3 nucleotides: TGCGCCAGCTTTGGGCAGGTTGGGTCCTACAATGAGCAGTTCTTC. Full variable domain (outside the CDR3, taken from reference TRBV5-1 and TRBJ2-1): KAGVTQTPRYLIKTRGQQVTLSCSPISGHRSVSWYQQTPGQGLQFLFEYFSETQRNKGNFPGRFSGRQFSNSRSEMNVSTLELGDSALYLCASFGQVGSYNEQFFGPGTRLTVL.

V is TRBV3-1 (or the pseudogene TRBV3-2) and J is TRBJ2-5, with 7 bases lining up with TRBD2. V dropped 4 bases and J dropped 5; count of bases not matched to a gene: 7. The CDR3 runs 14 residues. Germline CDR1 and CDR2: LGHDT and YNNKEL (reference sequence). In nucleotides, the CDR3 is TGTGCCAGCAGCCCGCGGACTAGTGGGGAGACCCAGTACTTC. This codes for CASSPRTSGETQYF.

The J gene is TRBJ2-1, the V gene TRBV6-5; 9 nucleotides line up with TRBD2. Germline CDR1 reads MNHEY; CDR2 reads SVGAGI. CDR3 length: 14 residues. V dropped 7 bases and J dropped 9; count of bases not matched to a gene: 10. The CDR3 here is CASTVPGLAGEQFF. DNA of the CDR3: TGTGCCAGCACCGTCCCGGGACTAGCTGGTGAGCAGTTCTTC.